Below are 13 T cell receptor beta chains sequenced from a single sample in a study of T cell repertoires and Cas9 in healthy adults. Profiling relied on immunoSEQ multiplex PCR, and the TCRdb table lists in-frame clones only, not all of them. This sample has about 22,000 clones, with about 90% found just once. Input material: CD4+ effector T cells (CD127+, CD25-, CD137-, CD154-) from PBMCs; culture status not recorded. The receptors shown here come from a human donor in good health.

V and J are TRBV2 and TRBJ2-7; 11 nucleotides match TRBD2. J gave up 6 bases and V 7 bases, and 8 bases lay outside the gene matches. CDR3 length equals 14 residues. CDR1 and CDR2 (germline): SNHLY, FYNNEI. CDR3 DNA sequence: TGTGCCAGCACTCCCTTACTAGCGGGGGTCGAGCAGTACTTC. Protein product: CASTPLLAGVEQYF.

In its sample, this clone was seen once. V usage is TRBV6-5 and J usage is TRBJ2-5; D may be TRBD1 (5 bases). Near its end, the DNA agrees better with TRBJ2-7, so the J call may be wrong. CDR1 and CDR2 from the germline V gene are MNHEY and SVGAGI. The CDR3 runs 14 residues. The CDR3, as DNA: TGTGCCAGCAAGGACCCAGGGTCCCCCTACGAGCAGTACTTC. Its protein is CASKDPGSPYEQYF.

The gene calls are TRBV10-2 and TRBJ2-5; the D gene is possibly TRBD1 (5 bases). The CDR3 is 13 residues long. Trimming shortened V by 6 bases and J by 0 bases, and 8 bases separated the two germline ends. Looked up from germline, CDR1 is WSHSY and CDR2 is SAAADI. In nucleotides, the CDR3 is TGCGCCAGCAGGAAAGGGGACCAAGAGACCCAGTACTTC. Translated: CASRKGDQETQYF.

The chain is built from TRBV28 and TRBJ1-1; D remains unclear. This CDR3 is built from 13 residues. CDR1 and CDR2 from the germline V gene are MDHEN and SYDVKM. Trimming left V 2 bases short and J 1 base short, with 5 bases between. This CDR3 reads CASSLKTNTEAFF. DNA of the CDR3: TGTGCCAGCAGTTTAAAGACGAACACTGAAGCTTTCTTT.

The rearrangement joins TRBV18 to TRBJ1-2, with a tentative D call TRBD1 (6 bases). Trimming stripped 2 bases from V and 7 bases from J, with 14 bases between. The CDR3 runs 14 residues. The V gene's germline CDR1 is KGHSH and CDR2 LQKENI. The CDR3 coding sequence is TGTGCCAGCTCACCAGCGGACAGCCTCTGTGGCTACACCTTC. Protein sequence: CASSPADSLCGYTF.

The CDR3 sequence is CASSTLTGQGLLTGELFF. The CDR3 DNA sequence: TGCGCCAGCAGCACTCTAACCGGACAGGGTTTGTTGACCGGGGAGCTGTTTTTT. This sequence joins TRBV4-1 and TRBJ2-2, with 8 nucleotides matching TRBD1. The CDR3 sequence is 18 residues long. Germline V lookup: CDR1 MGHRA, CDR2 YSYEKL. Trimming removed 5 bases from V and 5 bases from J; junction bases left unmatched: 16.

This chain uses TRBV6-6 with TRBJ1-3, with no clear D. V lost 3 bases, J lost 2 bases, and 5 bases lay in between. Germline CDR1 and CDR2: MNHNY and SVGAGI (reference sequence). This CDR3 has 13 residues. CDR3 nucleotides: TGTGCCAGCAGTTATTCCACTGGAAACACCATATATTTT. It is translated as CASSYSTGNTIYF.

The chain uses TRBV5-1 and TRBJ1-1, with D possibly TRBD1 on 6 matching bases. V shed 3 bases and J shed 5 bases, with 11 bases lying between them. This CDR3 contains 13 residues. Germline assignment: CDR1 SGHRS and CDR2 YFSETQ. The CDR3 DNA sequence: TGCGCCAGCAGCTCCTACAGGGAAACTGAAGCTTTCTTT. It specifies CASSSYRETEAFF.

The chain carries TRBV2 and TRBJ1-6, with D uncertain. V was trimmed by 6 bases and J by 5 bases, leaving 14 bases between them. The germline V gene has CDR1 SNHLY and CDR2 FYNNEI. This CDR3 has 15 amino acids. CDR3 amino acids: CASRRGLLDNSPLHF. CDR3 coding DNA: TGTGCCAGCAGGAGAGGTTTGTTGGATAATTCACCCCTCCACTTT.

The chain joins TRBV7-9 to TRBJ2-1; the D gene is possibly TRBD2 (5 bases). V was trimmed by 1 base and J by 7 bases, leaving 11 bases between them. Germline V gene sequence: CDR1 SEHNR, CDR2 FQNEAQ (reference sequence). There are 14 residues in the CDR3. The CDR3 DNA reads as TGTGCCAGCAGCTTAGACGACGTAGCGAATGAGCAGTTCTTC. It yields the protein CASSLDDVANEQFF.

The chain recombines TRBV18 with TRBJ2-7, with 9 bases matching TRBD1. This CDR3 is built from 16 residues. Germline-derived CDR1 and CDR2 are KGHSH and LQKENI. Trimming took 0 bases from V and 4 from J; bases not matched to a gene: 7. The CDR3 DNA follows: TGTGCCAGCTCACCACCGAGGGGGGACAGGGATTACGAGCAGTACTTC. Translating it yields CASSPPRGDRDYEQYF.

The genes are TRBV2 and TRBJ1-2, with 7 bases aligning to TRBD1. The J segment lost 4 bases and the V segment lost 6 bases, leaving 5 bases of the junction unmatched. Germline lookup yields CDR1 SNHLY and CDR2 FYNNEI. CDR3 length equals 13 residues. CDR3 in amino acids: CASRPGTVYGYTF. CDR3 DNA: TGTGCCAGCAGACCCGGGACAGTCTATGGCTACACCTTC. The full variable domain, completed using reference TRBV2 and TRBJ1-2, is EPEVTQTPSHQVTQMGQEVILRCVPISNHLYFYWYRQILGQKVEFLVSFYNNEISEKSEIFDDQFSVERPDGSNFTLKIRSTKLEDSAMYFCASRPGTVYGYTFGSGTRLTVV.

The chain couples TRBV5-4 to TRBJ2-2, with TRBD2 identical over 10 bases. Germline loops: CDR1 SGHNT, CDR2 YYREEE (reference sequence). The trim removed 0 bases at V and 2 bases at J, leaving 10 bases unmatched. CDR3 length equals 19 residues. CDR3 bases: TGTGCCAGCAGCTTGGCCCTGGTAGCGGGGGGTTTTAACACCGGGGAGCTGTTTTTT. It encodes CASSLALVAGGFNTGELFF.